This T cell receptor beta chain emerged from a study of shared clonotypes between healthy human individuals. Study findings and constraints: Among donors, clonotype sharing was expected to be affected by sequencing depth. Non-shared clonotypes had lower generation probabilities than those shared by all four donors.

Concerning this clone itself: Its antigen is unknown.

CD45RO negativity and positive selection for CCR7 defined naive CD8 cells, a population that excluded terminally differentiated effector memory CD45RA+ cells. Original data processing: ImmunoSEQ supplied junction-only sequences lacking quality scores, so filtering was different. Data came from immunoSEQ multiplex PCR; TCRdb stores just in-frame clones and leaves some out. Clone size and the V and J calls come from that table; the DNA yielded D and trimming. The repertoire includes some 2.1 million clones, around 93% of them detected once, and about 1.7% sits in the top ten. V lost 4 bases to trimming and J lost 5 bases, with 11 bases between them. Germline V lookup: CDR1 MNHEY, CDR2 SMNVEV (reference sequence). The CDR3 extends over 14 amino acids.

The specimen sequenced was naive CD8+ T cells from PBMCs. This receptor was identified in a man between 18 and 29 years old in good health. Some clones in this sample may be carry-over from other donors' samples. The rearrangement links TRBV27 to TRBJ2-2; D ambiguous. The CDR3 DNA follows: TGTGCCAGCAGTTCCTACAGTACTACCGGGGAGCTGTTTTTT. Protein: CASSSYSTTGELFF.